The subject of this entry is one T cell receptor (beta chain). CDR3 length equals 12 residues. Via MiXCR, TCRdb re-called the RT-PCR reads, giving one row per CDR3 protein. The table records fewer than 800,000 distinct CDR3 sequences, more than 13% of them present only once. The sequenced sample consisted of memory CD4+ T cells from blood. The rearrangement uses TRBV21-1 and TRBJ1-5; the table's TRBD1 call for D was not verified on the DNA. TRBV21-1 has pseudogene status. This TCR came from a female donor in good health, serving as a healthy control. In DNA, the CDR3 is TGTGCCAGCGACAGGGGAGGGCAGCCCCAGCATTTT. Translating it yields CASDRGGQPQHF.